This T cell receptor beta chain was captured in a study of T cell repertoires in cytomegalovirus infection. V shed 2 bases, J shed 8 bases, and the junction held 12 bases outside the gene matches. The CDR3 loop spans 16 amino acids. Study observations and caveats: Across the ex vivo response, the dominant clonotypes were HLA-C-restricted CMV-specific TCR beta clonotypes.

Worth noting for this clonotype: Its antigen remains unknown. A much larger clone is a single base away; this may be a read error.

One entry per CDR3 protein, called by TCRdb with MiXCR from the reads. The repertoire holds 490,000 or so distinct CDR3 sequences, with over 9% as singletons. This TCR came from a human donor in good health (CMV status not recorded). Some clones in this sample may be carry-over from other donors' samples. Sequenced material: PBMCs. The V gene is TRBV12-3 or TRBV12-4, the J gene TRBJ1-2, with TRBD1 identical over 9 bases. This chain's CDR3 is CASSLIPGTGTGGYTF. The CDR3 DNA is TGTGCCAGCAGTTTAATCCCTGGGACAGGGACCGGCGGCTACACCTTC.